Below are 5 T cell receptor beta chains sequenced from a single sample in a study of human T cells and chemical hapten exposure. Noted time point: patch test 3, about 24 weeks after DPC sensitization. Treatment indicated: therapeutic diphenylcyclopropenone sensitization with weekly scalp DPC. MiXCR, run by TCRdb on the RACE reads, gives a single entry per CDR3 protein. The repertoire holds 50,000 to 75,000 distinct CDR3 sequences, with approximately 10% as singletons. This sample comprised whole blood, obtained in connection with sensitization to the hapten diphenylcyclopropenone (DPC). Receptor source: a woman in her 30s with alopecia areata. Some clones in this sample may be carry-over from other donors' samples.

This clonotype was counted a few times. The chain carries TRBV27 and TRBJ2-1; 8 bases line up with TRBD1. CDR1 MNHEY and CDR2 SMNVEV come from the germline V gene (reference sequence). This CDR3 spans 13 amino acids. Germline trimming cut 3 bases from V and 9 bases from J; bases unmatched to any gene: 4. The CDR3 DNA sequence: TGTGCCAGCAGTTTGATGACAGGGGTTGAGCAGTTCTTC. Amino acid sequence: CASSLMTGVEQFF.

This chain links TRBV4-1 with TRBJ2-5; 9 bases line up with TRBD1. Germline V gene data show CDR1 as MGHRA and CDR2 as YSYEKL. This CDR3 is built from 12 residues. Trimming cost V 3 bases and J 7 bases; bases outside gene matches: 0. CDR3 sequence reads: CASSQTGGTQYF. CDR3 in DNA: TGCGCCAGCAGCCAGACAGGGGGGACCCAGTACTTC.

The genes are TRBV5-1 and TRBJ2-5, with 10 bases fitting TRBD1. V lost 4 bases, J lost 1 base, and 4 bases stayed unmatched. This CDR3 has 15 amino acids. Germline V gene lookup returns CDR1 SGHRS and CDR2 YFSETQ. This CDR3 is CASSLRTGGQETQYF. The CDR3 DNA reads as TGCGCCAGCAGCCTCCGGACAGGGGGCCAAGAGACCCAGTACTTC.

In this sample, this clonotype turned up a few times. Written as DNA, the CDR3 is TGTGCCAGCAGAACCGTTGCAACTAATGAAAAACTGTTTTTT. Protein sequence: CASRTVATNEKLFF. This sequence joins TRBV6-1 and TRBJ1-4; D not resolved. Trimming left V 6 bases short and J 0 bases short, with 8 bases between. Per the germline V gene, CDR1 is MNHNS and CDR2 is SASEGT. This CDR3 is 14 amino acids long.

This clonotype was detected a few times. The chain combines TRBV28 with TRBJ1-1; D is uncertain. CDR1 is MDHEN, CDR2 SYDVKM, per germline. This CDR3 has 12 residues. The ends were cut back, 6 bases at V and 9 bases at J, with 14 bases in the middle. CDR3 protein: CASRNVLEKAFF. The CDR3 bases are TGTGCCAGCAGAAACGTTTTGGAGAAAGCTTTCTTT.